This T cell receptor beta chain emerged from a study of vaccination effects on CD4 cells after COVID-19. Only in-frame clones appear in the TCRdb table, and some are missing; sequencing was by immunoSEQ multiplex PCR. The sample lists over 30,000 clones; approximately 82% were seen once. With respect to this clone: What it recognizes is unknown.

Antigen-specific CD4+ T cells were expanded (with viral peptide pools) by the ViraFEST assay ahead of sequencing. Isolating CD4+ T cells followed approximately 11 days of culture. Two-dose BNT162b2 or mRNA-1273 vaccination was given to participants. The CDR3 runs to 16 residues. V was clipped by 5 bases and J by 5 bases, with 21 bases between them. CDR1 and CDR2 (germline): SGHTA, FQGTGA. The gene calls are TRBV7-3 and TRBJ2-5; D tentatively fits TRBD1 or TRBD2 (5 bases each). The source is a human donor who received a COVID-19 vaccine. Some clones in this sample may be carry-over from other donors' samples. Sequenced here: CD4+ T cells from PBMCs cultured with HCoV-NL63 spike peptides, sampled after COVID-19 vaccination. CDR3 bases: TGTGCCAGCAGCGCCTCCGGGACGATGGGGCAGGAGACCCAGTACTTC. Its protein is CASSASGTMGQETQYF.